Listed below are T cell receptor beta chains from one sample, sequenced in a study of identifying expanded T cells in peripheral blood. Clones were sequenced by immunoSEQ multiplex PCR, and TCRdb holds only the in-frame ones, with some missing. This table has roughly 100,000 clones, 70% to 90% appearing once. The sample consisted of blood. Receptors were obtained from a person aged 18 to 70 in good health. Each CDR3 is given with its conserved first and last residue. D genes are given only for firm matches. Expanded clones get a size class; other rows say once, few or many, or leave the size out.

cdr3_aa: CASSYGSAKTEAFF
cdr3_nt: TGTGCCAGCAGTTACGGGTCGGCGAAGACTGAAGCTTTCTTT
clone_size: NA
v_call: TRBV6-5
d_call: NA
cdr3_length: 14
j_call: TRBJ1-1

cdr3_aa: CAISDPGNTIYF
cdr3_nt: TGTGCCATCAGTGATCCCGGAAACACCATATATTTT
clone_size: NA
v_call: TRBV10-3
d_call: NA
cdr3_length: 12
j_call: TRBJ1-3

cdr3_aa: CASTPGGDRFGYTF
cdr3_nt: TGTGCCAGCACCCCAGGGGGGGACAGATTTGGCTACACCTTC
clone_size: few
v_call: TRBV7-2
d_call: TRBD1
cdr3_length: 14
j_call: TRBJ1-2

cdr3_aa: CASSYRQGNYGYTF
cdr3_nt: TGTGCCAGCAGTTACCGGCAGGGTAACTATGGCTACACCTTC
clone_size: NA
v_call: TRBV6-6
d_call: NA
cdr3_length: 14
j_call: TRBJ1-2

cdr3_aa: CASSPREGSKSGNTIYF
cdr3_nt: TGTGCCAGCAGCCCCCGGGAAGGGAGTAAATCTGGAAACACCATATATTTT
clone_size: NA
v_call: TRBV4-2
d_call: NA
cdr3_length: 17
j_call: TRBJ1-3

cdr3_aa: CASSVHPEDGYTF
cdr3_nt: TGTGCCAGCAGTGTCCATCCCGAGGATGGCTACACCTTC
clone_size: NA
v_call: TRBV6-1
d_call: NA
cdr3_length: 13
j_call: TRBJ1-2

cdr3_aa: CASSDHLEQFF
cdr3_nt: TGTGCCAGCAGTGACCACCTTGAGCAGTTCTTC
clone_size: NA
v_call: TRBV25-1
d_call: NA
cdr3_length: 11
j_call: TRBJ2-1

cdr3_aa: CASSLVLAGELDTQYF
cdr3_nt: TGTGCCAGCAGCTTAGTTCTAGCGGGGGAGTTAGATACGCAGTATTTT
clone_size: NA
v_call: TRBV7-6
d_call: TRBD2
cdr3_length: 16
j_call: TRBJ2-3

cdr3_aa: CASSIEARGLNYGYTF
cdr3_nt: TGTGCCAGTAGTATAGAGGCCAGGGGATTAAACTATGGCTACACCTTC
clone_size: NA
v_call: TRBV19
d_call: NA
cdr3_length: 16
j_call: TRBJ1-2

cdr3_aa: CASNLVAGTRSNEQFF
cdr3_nt: TGTGCCAGCAACTTAGTTGCCGGGACTAGGTCCAATGAGCAGTTCTTC
clone_size: NA
v_call: TRBV7-2
d_call: TRBD2
cdr3_length: 16
j_call: TRBJ2-1

cdr3_aa: CASSLFLGPGELFF
cdr3_nt: TGTGCCAGCAGTTTATTTCTAGGGCCCGGGGAGCTGTTTTTT
clone_size: once
v_call: TRBV27
d_call: NA
cdr3_length: 14
j_call: TRBJ2-2

cdr3_aa: CASSYRPGTGSDEQYF
cdr3_nt: TGTGCCAGCAGTTACCGGCCCGGGACAGGGTCCGACGAGCAGTACTTC
clone_size: once
v_call: TRBV6-5
d_call: TRBD1
cdr3_length: 16
j_call: TRBJ2-7

cdr3_aa: CASQMGRGGTYEQYF
cdr3_nt: TGTGCCTCCCAAATGGGGCGGGGGGGCACCTACGAGCAGTACTTC
clone_size: NA
v_call: TRBV6-1
d_call: TRBD2
cdr3_length: 15
j_call: TRBJ2-7

cdr3_aa: CASSTSGGLNTEAFF
cdr3_nt: TGTGCCAGCAGCACAAGTGGGGGGCTGAACACTGAAGCTTTCTTT
clone_size: NA
v_call: TRBV7-9
d_call: NA
cdr3_length: 15
j_call: TRBJ1-1

cdr3_aa: CASSPIGRVEGYTF
cdr3_nt: TGTGCCAGCAGCCCGATCGGCAGGGTGGAGGGCTACACCTTC
clone_size: few
v_call: TRBV5-8
d_call: NA
cdr3_length: 14
j_call: TRBJ1-2

cdr3_aa: CASSISISGSTGNTIYF
cdr3_nt: TGTGCCAGTAGTATATCGATATCTGGGTCCACTGGAAACACCATATATTTT
clone_size: NA
v_call: TRBV19
d_call: NA
cdr3_length: 17
j_call: TRBJ1-3

cdr3_aa: CASSLVGTGHPYEQYF
cdr3_nt: TGTGCCAGCAGCTTGGTAGGGACAGGGCACCCCTACGAGCAGTACTTC
clone_size: NA
v_call: TRBV5-6
d_call: TRBD1
cdr3_length: 16
j_call: TRBJ2-7

cdr3_aa: CASSGTRDRGFGNQPQHF
cdr3_nt: TGTGCCAGTAGTGGGACTCGGGACAGGGGATTCGGCAATCAGCCCCAGCATTTT
clone_size: NA
v_call: TRBV19
d_call: TRBD1
cdr3_length: 18
j_call: TRBJ1-5

cdr3_aa: CASSQVSGSTEAFF
cdr3_nt: TGTGCCAGCAGCCAGGTGTCGGGGAGCACTGAAGCTTTCTTT
clone_size: few
v_call: TRBV7-2
d_call: NA
cdr3_length: 14
j_call: TRBJ1-1

cdr3_aa: CASRASEQYF
cdr3_nt: TGTGCCAGCCGAGCGTCCGAGCAGTACTTC
clone_size: NA
v_call: TRBV2
d_call: NA
cdr3_length: 10
j_call: TRBJ2-7

cdr3_aa: CASSEFGGTSYTF
cdr3_nt: TGTGCCAGCAGTGAATTCGGGGGGACGAGCTACACCTTC
clone_size: NA
v_call: TRBV6-1
d_call: NA
cdr3_length: 13
j_call: TRBJ1-2

cdr3_aa: CASSEQAPGNYGYTF
cdr3_nt: TGTGCCAGTAGTGAGCAGGCCCCTGGGAACTATGGCTACACCTTC
clone_size: NA
v_call: TRBV19
d_call: NA
cdr3_length: 15
j_call: TRBJ1-2

cdr3_aa: CAWRGQGRTGELFF
cdr3_nt: TGTGCCTGGAGAGGACAGGGGAGAACCGGGGAGCTGTTTTTT
clone_size: NA
v_call: TRBV30
d_call: TRBD1
cdr3_length: 14
j_call: TRBJ2-2

cdr3_aa: CASSETGFSYNEQFF
cdr3_nt: TGTGCCAGCAGTGAAACGGGATTCTCCTACAATGAGCAGTTCTTC
clone_size: few
v_call: TRBV2
d_call: NA
cdr3_length: 15
j_call: TRBJ2-1

cdr3_aa: CAWGDGQVNEKLFF
cdr3_nt: TGTGCCTGGGGAGATGGACAGGTTAATGAAAAACTGTTTTTT
clone_size: NA
v_call: TRBV30
d_call: TRBD1
cdr3_length: 14
j_call: TRBJ1-4

cdr3_aa: CASSSRVAGEIGEQYF
cdr3_nt: TGTGCCAGCAGTTCCCGGGTAGCGGGAGAAATCGGCGAGCAGTACTTC
clone_size: few
v_call: TRBV28
d_call: TRBD2
cdr3_length: 16
j_call: TRBJ2-7

cdr3_aa: CASSLLGGPSYEQYF
cdr3_nt: TGCGCCAGCAGCTTGTTAGGGGGGCCTTCCTACGAGCAGTACTTC
clone_size: NA
v_call: TRBV5-1
d_call: NA
cdr3_length: 15
j_call: TRBJ2-7

cdr3_aa: CASSLSSIGPWGEQYF
cdr3_nt: TGCGCCAGCAGCTTGTCATCAATTGGTCCCTGGGGGGAGCAGTACTTC
clone_size: NA
v_call: TRBV5-1
d_call: NA
cdr3_length: 16
j_call: TRBJ2-7

cdr3_aa: CASSLPGTGGLEETQYF
cdr3_nt: TGCGCCAGCAGCCTCCCGGGGACAGGGGGCTTGGAAGAGACCCAGTACTTC
clone_size: NA
v_call: TRBV5-1
d_call: TRBD1
cdr3_length: 17
j_call: TRBJ2-5

cdr3_aa: CASSLGNSNQPQHF
cdr3_nt: TGTGCCAGCAGCTTGGGAAATAGCAATCAGCCCCAGCATTTT
clone_size: few
v_call: TRBV7-9
d_call: NA
cdr3_length: 14
j_call: TRBJ1-5

cdr3_aa: CASSLSFQGDGTEAFF
cdr3_nt: TGTGCCAGCAGTTTAAGTTTTCAGGGAGACGGCACTGAAGCTTTCTTT
clone_size: NA
v_call: TRBV28
d_call: NA
cdr3_length: 16
j_call: TRBJ1-1

cdr3_aa: CASSRHGSSGANVLTF
cdr3_nt: TGCGCCAGCAGCCGGCACGGTAGCTCTGGGGCCAACGTCCTGACTTTC
clone_size: NA
v_call: TRBV4-1
d_call: NA
cdr3_length: 16
j_call: TRBJ2-6

cdr3_aa: CASSLTFGTDTQYF
cdr3_nt: TGTGCCAGCAGCTTAACGTTTGGGACAGATACGCAGTATTTT
clone_size: NA
v_call: TRBV7-3
d_call: NA
cdr3_length: 14
j_call: TRBJ2-3

cdr3_aa: CASSRAAGASGYTF
cdr3_nt: TGTGCCAGCAGCAGAGCGGCGGGGGCGAGTGGCTACACCTTC
clone_size: once
v_call: TRBV7-2
d_call: NA
cdr3_length: 14
j_call: TRBJ1-2

cdr3_aa: CASSLSAGTDTQYF
cdr3_nt: TGTGCCAGCAGTTTAAGTGCGGGCACAGATACGCAGTATTTT
clone_size: NA
v_call: TRBV27
d_call: NA
cdr3_length: 14
j_call: TRBJ2-3

cdr3_aa: CASTKLLGGWTEAFF
cdr3_nt: TGTGCCAGCACCAAACTCTTGGGTGGGTGGACTGAAGCTTTCTTT
clone_size: NA
v_call: TRBV6-5
d_call: NA
cdr3_length: 15
j_call: TRBJ1-1

cdr3_aa: CASPPLGASSYNEQFF
cdr3_nt: TGTGCCAGCCCCCCGTTGGGGGCGAGCTCCTACAATGAGCAGTTCTTC
clone_size: NA
v_call: TRBV28
d_call: NA
cdr3_length: 16
j_call: TRBJ2-1

cdr3_aa: CASSLIRGPMEQFF
cdr3_nt: TGTGCCAGCAGCTTAATTCGCGGCCCTATGGAGCAGTTCTTC
clone_size: NA
v_call: TRBV7-2
d_call: NA
cdr3_length: 14
j_call: TRBJ2-1

cdr3_aa: CASSVGEAGRYGYTF
cdr3_nt: TGTGCCAGCAGCGTAGGGGAGGCAGGGCGGTATGGCTACACCTTC
clone_size: NA
v_call: TRBV9
d_call: NA
cdr3_length: 15
j_call: TRBJ1-2

cdr3_aa: CASSQVPGEETQYF
cdr3_nt: TGCGCCAGCAGCCAAGTTCCGGGCGAAGAGACCCAGTACTTC
clone_size: NA
v_call: TRBV4-1
d_call: NA
cdr3_length: 14
j_call: TRBJ2-5